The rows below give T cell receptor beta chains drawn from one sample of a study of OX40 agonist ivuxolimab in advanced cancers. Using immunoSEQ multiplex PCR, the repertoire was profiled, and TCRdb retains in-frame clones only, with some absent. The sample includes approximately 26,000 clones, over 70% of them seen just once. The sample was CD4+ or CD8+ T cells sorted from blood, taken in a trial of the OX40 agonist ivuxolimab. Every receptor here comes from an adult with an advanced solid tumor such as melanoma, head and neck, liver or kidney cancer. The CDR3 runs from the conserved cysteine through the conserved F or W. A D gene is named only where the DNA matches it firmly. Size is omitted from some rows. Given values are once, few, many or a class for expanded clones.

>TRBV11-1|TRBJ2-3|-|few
CASSLVLNPTDTQYF
TGTGCCAGCAGCTTAGTTCTGAACCCCACAGATACGCAGTATTTT
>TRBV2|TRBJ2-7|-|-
CASSDGPASYEQYF
TGTGCCAGCAGTGACGGCCCAGCTTCCTACGAGCAGTACTTC
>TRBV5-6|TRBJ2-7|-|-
CASSLVGQGREQYF
TGTGCCAGCAGCTTGGTGGGTCAGGGTCGCGAGCAGTACTTC
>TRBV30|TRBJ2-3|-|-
CAWARLTDTQYF
TGTGCCTGGGCGCGGCTTACAGATACGCAGTATTTT
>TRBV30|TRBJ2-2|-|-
CAWRWVTTGELFF
TGTGCCTGGAGGTGGGTAACCACCGGGGAGCTGTTTTTT
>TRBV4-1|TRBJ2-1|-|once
CASSQVNLVSYNEQFF
TGCGCCAGCAGCCAAGTAAATCTGGTTAGCTACAATGAGCAGTTCTTC
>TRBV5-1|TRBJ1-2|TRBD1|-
CASSLAGQGYNYGYTF
TGCGCCAGCAGCTTGGCCGGACAGGGATATAACTATGGCTACACCTTC
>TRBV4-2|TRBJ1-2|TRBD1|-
CASSTDRGLSNGYTF
TGTGCCAGCAGCACGGACAGGGGCCTCTCTAATGGCTACACCTTC
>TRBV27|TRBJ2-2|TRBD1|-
CASRQTGTGNTGELFF
TGTGCCAGCAGGCAGACCGGGACAGGGAACACCGGGGAGCTGTTTTTT
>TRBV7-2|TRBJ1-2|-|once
CASSPRTDGYTF
TGTGCCAGCAGCCCACGGACGGATGGCTACACCTTC
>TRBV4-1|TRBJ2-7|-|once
CASSQESRSRGEQYF
TGCGCCAGCAGCCAAGAGTCCAGATCCAGGGGTGAGCAGTACTTC
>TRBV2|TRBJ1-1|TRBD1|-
CASSAVRGRTEAFF
TGTGCCAGCAGTGCAGTCAGGGGGAGGACTGAAGCTTTCTTT
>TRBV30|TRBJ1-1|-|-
CAWSPDIEAFF
TGTGCCTGGAGTCCCGACATTGAAGCTTTCTTT
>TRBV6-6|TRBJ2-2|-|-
CASSSGWGTGELFF
TGTGCCAGCAGTTCGGGGTGGGGGACCGGGGAGCTGTTTTTT
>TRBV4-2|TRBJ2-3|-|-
CASSQDLRGTTDTQYF
TGTGCCAGCAGCCAAGATTTACGGGGCACAACAGATACGCAGTATTTT
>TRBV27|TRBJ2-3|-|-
CASSSRGGMVTDTQYF
TGTGCCAGCAGTTCCAGGGGGGGAATGGTCACAGATACGCAGTATTTT
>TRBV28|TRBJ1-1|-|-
CASSPHGYRSEAFF
TGTGCCAGCAGTCCACACGGGTATAGGAGTGAAGCTTTCTTT
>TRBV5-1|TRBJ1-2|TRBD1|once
CASSWGAGGPTNYGYTF
TGCGCCAGCAGCTGGGGGGCAGGGGGCCCTACTAACTATGGCTACACCTTC
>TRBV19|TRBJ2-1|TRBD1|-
CASSRDRAGVGEQFF
TGTGCCAGTAGTAGGGACAGGGCAGGGGTCGGCGAGCAGTTCTTC
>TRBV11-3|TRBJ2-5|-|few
CASSSALDQETQYF
TGTGCCAGCAGCTCCGCCCTCGATCAAGAGACCCAGTACTTC
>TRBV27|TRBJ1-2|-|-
CASSLDRTIYYGYTF
TGTGCCAGCAGTTTAGACAGGACAATCTACTATGGCTACACCTTC
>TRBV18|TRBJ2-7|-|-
CASSTETYEQYF
TGTGCCAGCTCAACAGAGACCTACGAGCAGTACTTC
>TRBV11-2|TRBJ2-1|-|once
CASSRGTLDRWSYNEQFF
TGTGCCAGCAGTCGCGGGACTCTGGACCGATGGTCCTACAATGAGCAGTTCTTC
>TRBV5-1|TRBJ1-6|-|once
CASSLDRAFSPLHF
TGCGCCAGCAGCTTGGACAGGGCTTTTTCACCCCTCCACTTT
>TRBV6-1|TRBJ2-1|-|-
CASSVWDIDNEQFF
TGTGCCAGCAGTGTGTGGGACATTGACAATGAGCAGTTCTTC
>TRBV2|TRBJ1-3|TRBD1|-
CASSLLPDRAISGNTIYF
TGTGCCAGCAGCCTTCTCCCGGACAGGGCGATCTCTGGAAACACCATATATTTT
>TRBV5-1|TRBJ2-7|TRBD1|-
CASSLPGQSYEQYF
TGCGCCAGCAGCTTGCCGGGACAGTCCTACGAGCAGTACTTC
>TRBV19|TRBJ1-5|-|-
CASSIGAVVRQPQHF
TGTGCCAGTAGTATTGGCGCGGTCGTTAGACAGCCCCAGCATTTT
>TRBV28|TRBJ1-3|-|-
CASSTPGGGATGNTIYF
TGTGCCAGCAGTACTCCCGGAGGGGGGGCTACTGGAAACACCATATATTTT
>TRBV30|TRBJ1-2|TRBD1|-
CAGSTGRVQGYTF
TGTGCCGGATCGACAGGGAGGGTTCAAGGCTACACCTTC
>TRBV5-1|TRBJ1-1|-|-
CASSLGGNTEAFF
TGCGCCAGCAGCTTGGGCGGGAACACTGAAGCTTTCTTT
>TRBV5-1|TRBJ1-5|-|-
CASSLDGRNQPQHF
TGCGCCAGCAGCTTGGATGGCCGTAATCAGCCCCAGCATTTT
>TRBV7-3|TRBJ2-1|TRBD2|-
CASSPREAGGSYNEQFF
TGTGCCAGCAGCCCCCGGGAAGCGGGAGGATCCTACAATGAGCAGTTCTTC
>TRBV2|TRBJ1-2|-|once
CASSQDGGGNGYTF
TGTGCCAGCAGTCAGGACGGCGGGGGCAATGGCTACACCTTC
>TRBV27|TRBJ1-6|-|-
CASILGSSYNSPLHF
TGTGCCAGCATCTTGGGGAGCTCCTATAATTCACCCCTCCACTTT
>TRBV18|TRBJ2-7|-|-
CASSPDSISYEQYF
TGTGCCAGCTCACCGGACAGCATCTCCTACGAGCAGTACTTC
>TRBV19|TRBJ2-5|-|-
CASSIDLGQETQYF
TGTGCCAGTAGTATAGATCTAGGTCAAGAGACCCAGTACTTC
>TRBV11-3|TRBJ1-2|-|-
CASSLLGGSGYTF
TGTGCCAGCAGCTTACTCGGGGGCAGTGGCTACACCTTC
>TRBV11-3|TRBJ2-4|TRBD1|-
CASSPGQERIQYF
TGTGCCAGCAGCCCAGGACAGGAGCGTATTCAGTACTTC
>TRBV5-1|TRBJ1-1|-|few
CASSLAGRDEAFF
TGCGCCAGCAGCTTGGCAGGAAGGGATGAAGCTTTCTTT
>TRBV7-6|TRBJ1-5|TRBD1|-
CASSVDRAGNQPQHF
TGTGCCAGCAGTGTTGACAGGGCTGGCAATCAGCCCCAGCATTTT
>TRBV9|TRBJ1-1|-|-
CASSSTGIMNTEAFF
TGTGCCAGCAGCTCAACAGGCATCATGAACACTGAAGCTTTCTTT
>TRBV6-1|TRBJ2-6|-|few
CASSEAAVSGANVLTF
TGTGCCAGCAGTGAAGCAGCAGTCTCTGGGGCCAACGTCCTGACTTTC
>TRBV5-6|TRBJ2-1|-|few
CASSSLNLWQFF
TGTGCCAGCAGCTCCCTAAACCTATGGCAGTTCTTC
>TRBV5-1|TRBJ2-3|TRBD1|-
CASSLEGGRADTQYF
TGCGCCAGCAGCTTGGAAGGGGGCAGGGCAGATACGCAGTATTTT
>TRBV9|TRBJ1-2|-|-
CASSVRGYGYTF
TGTGCCAGCAGCGTCCGGGGCTATGGCTACACCTTC
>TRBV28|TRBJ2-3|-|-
CASRGTDTQYF
TGTGCCAGCAGAGGAACAGATACGCAGTATTTT
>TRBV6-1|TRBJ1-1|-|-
CASSEAENTEAFF
TGTGCCAGCAGTGAAGCGGAGAACACTGAAGCTTTCTTT
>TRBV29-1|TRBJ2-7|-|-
CSVGAGRTYEQYF
TGCAGCGTGGGGGCGGGCAGAACCTACGAGCAGTACTTC
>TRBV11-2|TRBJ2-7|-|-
CASSLAPQQGGEQYF
TGTGCCAGCAGCTTAGCTCCCCAACAGGGCGGCGAGCAGTACTTC
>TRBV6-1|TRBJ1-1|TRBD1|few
CASSLRTGINTEAFF
TGTGCCAGCAGTCTAAGGACAGGGATAAACACTGAAGCTTTCTTT
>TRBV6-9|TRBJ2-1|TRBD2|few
CASSYGTVTSGGAQSLEQFF
TGTGCCAGCAGTTACGGGACAGTGACTAGCGGGGGCGCCCAGAGCCTTGAGCAGTTCTTC
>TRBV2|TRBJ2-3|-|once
CASSGGLGFGTDTQYF
TGTGCCAGCAGCGGAGGGTTAGGGTTCGGCACAGATACGCAGTATTTT
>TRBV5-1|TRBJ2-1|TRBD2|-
CASSLPSGGANEQFF
TGCGCCAGCAGCTTACCTAGCGGGGGGGCCAATGAGCAGTTCTTC
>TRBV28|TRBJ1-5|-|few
CASSLWTGGGQPQHF
TGTGCCAGCAGTTTATGGACCGGGGGCGGTCAGCCCCAGCATTTT
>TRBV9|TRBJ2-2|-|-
CASSVEPEGLNTGELFF
TGTGCCAGCAGCGTCGAGCCGGAAGGACTAAACACCGGGGAGCTGTTTTTT
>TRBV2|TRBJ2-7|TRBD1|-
CASSDPGQGAYEQYF
TGTGCCAGCAGTGATCCGGGACAGGGAGCCTACGAGCAGTACTTC